Shown below are 5 T cell receptor beta chains from a single sample sequenced in a study of molecular identifiers for immune sequencing clone quantification. TCRdb fed the PCR reads into MiXCR, producing one record per CDR3 protein. The repertoire holds 490,000 or so distinct CDR3 sequences, with roughly 25% as singletons. The source material was naive CD8+ T cells from blood, with Jurkat cell RNA spiked in. Subset indicated: FACS-sorted CD8+CD4-CCR7+CD45RA+ naive T cells. Receptor source: a human donor in good health. Some libraries in this study had Jurkat cell RNA spiked in.

This clonotype was detected a few times. This chain links TRBV20-1 with TRBJ2-1; D is perhaps TRBD1 or TRBD2 (7 bases each). Trimming cost V 2 bases and J 10 bases, with 12 bases left between them. CDR1 DFQATT and CDR2 SNEGSKA come from the germline V gene (reference sequence). The CDR3 covers 12 residues. DNA of the CDR3: TGCAGTGCTAGACCAGGGGGGGTAGAGCAGTTCTTC. Translated, it gives CSARPGGVEQFF.

This clonotype was found a few times. V usage is TRBV9 and J usage is TRBJ2-5; D is perhaps TRBD1 (6 bases). This CDR3 is 14 amino acids long. Germline lookup yields CDR1 SGDLS and CDR2 YYNGEE. Trimming took off 0 bases at V and 5 bases at J, with 11 bases between the two ends. The DNA for the CDR3 is TGTGCCAGCAGCGTAGCAGGGGATGACGAGACCCAGTACTTC. It encodes CASSVAGDDETQYF.

The chain carries TRBV30 and TRBJ1-1, with TRBD1 as a possible D gene (5 bases). Per the germline V gene, CDR1 is GTSNPN and CDR2 is SVGIG (reference sequence). The V end was cut by 0 bases, the J end by 9 bases, with 17 bases between. The CDR3 contains 14 residues. The CDR3 DNA is TGTGCCTGGAGTGTAGGAGCCTCCGGGGGGAAAGCTTTCTTT. This codes for CAWSVGASGGKAFF. The full variable domain, rest sourced from reference TRBV30 and TRBJ1-1, is SQTIHQWPATLVQPVGSPLSLECTVEGTSNPNLYWYRQAAGRGLQLLFYSVGIGQISSEVPQNLSASRPQDRQFILSSKKLLLSDSGFYLCAWSVGASGGKAFFGQGTRLTVV.

About this clonotype itself: An end of the junction differs from the germline gene, which may be a read error. V is TRBV28 and J is TRBJ2-7; perhaps D is TRBD1 or TRBD2 (5 bases each). The CDR3 has 14 amino acids. Germline loops: CDR1 MDHEN, CDR2 SYDVKM. CDR3 sequence (DNA): TGTGCCAGCAGTTTCCGGGGCAGTACCTACGAGCACTACTTC. Protein product: CASSFRGSTYEHYF.

The gene calls are TRBV13 and TRBJ2-7; D may be TRBD1 (6 bases). The CDR3 extends over 14 amino acids. Germline V gives CDR1 PRHDT, CDR2 FYEKMQ (reference sequence). Trimming stripped 5 bases from V and 8 bases from J, with 19 bases between. CDR3 region: CASSLPNRAAKQYF. CDR3 DNA: TGTGCCAGCAGCCTTCCGAACAGGGCCGCCAAGCAGTACTTC.